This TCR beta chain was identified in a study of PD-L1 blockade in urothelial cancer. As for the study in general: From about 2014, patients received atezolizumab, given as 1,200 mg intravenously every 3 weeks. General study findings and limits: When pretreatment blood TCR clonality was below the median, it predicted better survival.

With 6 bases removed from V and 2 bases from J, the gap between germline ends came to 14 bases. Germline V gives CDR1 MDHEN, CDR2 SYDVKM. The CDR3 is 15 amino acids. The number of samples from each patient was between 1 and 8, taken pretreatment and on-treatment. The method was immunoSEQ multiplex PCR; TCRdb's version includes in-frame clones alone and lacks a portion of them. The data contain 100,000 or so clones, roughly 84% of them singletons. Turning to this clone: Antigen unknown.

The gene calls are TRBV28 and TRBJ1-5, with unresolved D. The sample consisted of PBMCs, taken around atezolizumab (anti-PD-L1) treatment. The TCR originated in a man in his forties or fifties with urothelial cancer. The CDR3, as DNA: TGTGCCAGCAGCAAACGGGTTGGTGGCAATCAGCCCCAGCATTTT. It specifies CASSKRVGGNQPQHF.